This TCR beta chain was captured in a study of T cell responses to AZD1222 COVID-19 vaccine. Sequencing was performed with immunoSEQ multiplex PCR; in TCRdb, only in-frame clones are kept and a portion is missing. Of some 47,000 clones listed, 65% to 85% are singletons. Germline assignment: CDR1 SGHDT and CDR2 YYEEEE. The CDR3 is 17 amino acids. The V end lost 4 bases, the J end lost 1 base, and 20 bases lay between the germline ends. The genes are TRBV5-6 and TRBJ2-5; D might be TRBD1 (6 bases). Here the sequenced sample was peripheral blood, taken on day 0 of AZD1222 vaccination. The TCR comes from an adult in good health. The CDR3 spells CASSPRWAGDTQETQYF. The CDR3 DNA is TGTGCCAGCAGCCCCCGTTGGGCAGGGGACACCCAAGAGACCCAGTACTTC.